The sequence of this T cell receptor (beta chain) was determined in a study of cytomegalovirus exposure and HLA in healthy donors. About the research overall: HLA-typed donors were the source of about 85 million unique TCRs held in an early data release. For the approximately 390 genotyped donors, roughly 81% fell within the Caucasian-associated ancestry cluster. General study findings and limits: Upon later analysis, HLA-associated TCR beta chains proved more clonally expanded than other, equally common chains. Researchers reported in a later analysis that a missense DCLRE1C variant was tied to TCR beta V- and J-gene trimming.

V lost 5 bases, J lost 6 bases, and 9 bases stayed unmatched. The CDR3 runs 15 residues. Germline V gene data show CDR1 as GTSNPN and CDR2 as SVGIG (reference sequence). Researchers ran the PCR with 60 Vbeta and 13 Jbeta primers. Sequencing used immunoSEQ multiplex PCR; TCRdb keeps in-frame clones, though not all of them. Recorded for this sample: approximately 30,000 clones. In the case of this clone: The antigen is unknown.

The rearrangement links TRBV30 to TRBJ2-2, with 10 bases matching TRBD1. The sample comprised PBMCs. This clonotype originated in a woman in her forties in good health and CMV-seropositive. This CDR3 reads CAWEPGQGIAGELFF. As DNA, the CDR3 is TGTGCCTGGGAACCGGGACAGGGGATCGCCGGGGAGCTGTTTTTT.